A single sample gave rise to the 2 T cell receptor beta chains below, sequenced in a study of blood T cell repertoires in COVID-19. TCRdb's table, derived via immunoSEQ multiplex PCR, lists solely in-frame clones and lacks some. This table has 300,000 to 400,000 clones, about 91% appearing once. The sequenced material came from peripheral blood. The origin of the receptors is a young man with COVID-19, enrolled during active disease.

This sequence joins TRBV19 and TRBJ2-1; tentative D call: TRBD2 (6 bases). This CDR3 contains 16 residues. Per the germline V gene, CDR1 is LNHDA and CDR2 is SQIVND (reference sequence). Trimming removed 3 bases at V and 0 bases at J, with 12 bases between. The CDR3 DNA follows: TGTGCCAGTAGTATTAAAATGGGGGGCTCCTACAATGAGCAGTTCTTC. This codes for CASSIKMGGSYNEQFF.

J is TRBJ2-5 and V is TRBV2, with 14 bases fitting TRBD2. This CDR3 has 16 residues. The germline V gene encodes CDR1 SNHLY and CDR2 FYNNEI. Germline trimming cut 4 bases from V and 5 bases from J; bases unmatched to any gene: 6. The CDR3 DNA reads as TGTGCCAGCAGTGGGACTAGCGGGGGGCCGGTGGAGACCCAGTACTTC. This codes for CASSGTSGGPVETQYF.